The 11 T cell receptor beta chains in this list originate from one sample, sequenced in a study of blood T cell repertoires in COVID-19. Data came from immunoSEQ multiplex PCR; TCRdb stores just in-frame clones and leaves some out. The data hold 350,000 to 400,000 clones, with approximately 88% observed a single time. Sequences were obtained from PBMCs or T cells enriched from blood (not recorded which). The receptor source for this set is a woman aged 30 to 39 with acute COVID-19.

This clone was seen just once. The J gene is TRBJ2-1, the V gene TRBV6-5; TRBD2 matches 11 bases. The V and J ends lost 5 bases and 5 bases, in that order; junction bases with no gene match: 2. CDR1 is MNHEY and CDR2 is SVGAGI in the germline V gene. The CDR3 runs 14 residues. The CDR3 DNA sequence: TGTGCCAGCAGTATAGCGGGGGGGGACAATGAGCAGTTCTTC. It codes for CASSIAGGDNEQFF.

V and J are TRBV7-8 and TRBJ1-4; D remains unclear. The V end lost 5 bases, the J end lost 2 bases, and 9 bases lay between the germline ends. CDR1 and CDR2 from the germline V gene are SGHVS and FQNEAQ. This CDR3 has 14 amino acids. In nucleotides, the CDR3 is TGTGCCAGCAGCCCTGAACAGACTAATGAAAAACTGTTTTTT. Translating it yields CASSPEQTNEKLFF.

J is TRBJ2-3 and V is TRBV24-1; 8 positions agree with TRBD2. Germline lookup yields CDR1 KGHDR and CDR2 SFDVKD. The CDR3 consists of 14 residues. Unmatched junction bases numbered 7, after V lost 10 bases and J lost 2 bases. The CDR3 spells CATGRRGVTDTQYF. The CDR3 nucleotides read TGTGCCACGGGACGGCGGGGGGTCACAGATACGCAGTATTTT.

The chain links TRBV6-1 to TRBJ2-5, with D perhaps matching TRBD2 (5 bases). This CDR3 contains 16 residues. Germline loops: CDR1 MNHNS, CDR2 SASEGT. Trimming shortened V by 1 base and J by 2 bases, and 14 bases separated the two germline ends. The DNA of the CDR3 is TGTGCCAGCAGTGAAGGTCGGAGGTACCGTCAAGAGACCCAGTACTTC. Translated: CASSEGRRYRQETQYF.

This chain joins TRBV9 and TRBJ2-3; D unclear. Looked up from germline, CDR1 is SGDLS and CDR2 is YYNGEE. The length of the CDR3 is 17 residues. V dropped 0 bases and J dropped 2 bases, with 16 bases sitting between them. CDR3 nucleotide sequence: TGTGCCAGCAGCGTAGCTACCCCCTCTCAGGCCACAGATACGCAGTATTTT. Translation: CASSVATPSQATDTQYF.

The chain is built from TRBV2 and TRBJ1-1; the D is unclear. CDR3 size: 15 residues. With 1 base removed from V and 1 base from J, the gap between germline ends came to 10 bases. From germline, CDR1 is SNHLY and CDR2 FYNNEI. CDR3 nucleotides: TGTGCCAGCAGTGAAGGTCTAGGCTGGAACACTGAAGCTTTCTTT. It yields the protein CASSEGLGWNTEAFF. The entire variable domain, with the rest obtained from reference TRBV2 and TRBJ1-1, is as follows: EPEVTQTPSHQVTQMGQEVILRCVPISNHLYFYWYRQILGQKVEFLVSFYNNEISEKSEIFDDQFSVERPDGSNFTLKIRSTKLEDSAMYFCASSEGLGWNTEAFFGQGTRLTVV.

This chain uses TRBV29-1 with TRBJ2-3, with 7 bases identical to TRBD1. After removal of 7 bases from V and 2 bases from J, the junction contained 9 bases not matched to a gene. In germline, CDR1 is SQVTM, CDR2 ANQGSEA. There are 14 residues in the CDR3. The CDR3 reads CSADEGQNTDTQYF. CDR3 sequence (DNA): TGCAGCGCCGACGAGGGACAGAACACAGATACGCAGTATTTT.

The chain joins TRBV3-1 (or the pseudogene TRBV3-2) to TRBJ2-7; D possibly corresponds to TRBD1 (6 bases). V was shortened by 2 bases and J by 2 bases, with 25 bases between the two germline ends. CDR3 size: 19 residues. Per germline, CDR1 LGHDT and CDR2 YNNKEL (reference sequence). The CDR3 nucleotides are TGTGCCAGCAGCCAACCATCGCAGGGGTTTGATTCGAATACCTACGAGCAGTACTTC. Translated: CASSQPSQGFDSNTYEQYF.

The chain couples TRBV19 to TRBJ2-1; TRBD1 agrees at 9 bases. Germline CDR1 reads LNHDA; CDR2 reads SQIVND (reference sequence). This CDR3 contains 15 residues. J lost 6 bases, V lost 3 bases, and 6 bases had no gene match. CDR3 coding DNA: TGTGCCAGTAGTATCCTCCGGGACAGGGTCAATGAGCAGTTCTTC. Its translation: CASSILRDRVNEQFF.

The V call is TRBV9, the J call TRBJ1-1; the match to TRBD1 covers 7 bases. This CDR3 is 15 amino acids long. Germline V gives CDR1 SGDLS, CDR2 YYNGEE. V shed 9 bases and J 3 bases; nucleotides not matched to a gene: 14. The CDR3, as DNA: TGTGCCACCTCCGACAGGGAAACTTTAGACACTGAAGCTTTCTTT. Amino acid sequence: CATSDRETLDTEAFF.

Turning to this clone: Within the sample, other DNA sequences also encode this same CDR3. In nucleotides, the CDR3 is TGCAGCGTTGAACAGGGATTCTCTGGAAACACCATATATTTT. Protein product: CSVEQGFSGNTIYF. This chain links TRBV29-1 with TRBJ1-3; TRBD1 is a possible D gene (5 bases). Per germline, CDR1 SQVTM and CDR2 ANQGSEA. V gave up 2 bases and J gave up 0 bases, with 8 bases separating them. The CDR3 covers 14 residues.